These T cell receptor beta chains were read from a single sample in a study of blood T cell repertoires in COVID-19. Clones were sequenced by immunoSEQ multiplex PCR, and TCRdb holds only the in-frame ones, with some missing. The sample has about 180,000 clones; 83% are singletons. Sequencing was done on a sample of peripheral blood. The source is a human donor in a cohort sampled during active COVID-19. Both conserved end residues are part of each CDR3. The D gene is left open where the match is weak. Clone sizes are given selectively: once, few, many, or a class where the clone is expanded.

clone_size: once
v_call: TRBV11-3
j_call: TRBJ2-1
d_call: TRBD2
cdr3_nt: TGTGCCAGCAGCTTAGGGTCTAGCGGGACTTCTGGGAATGAGCAGTTCTTC
cdr3_aa: CASSLGSSGTSGNEQFF

clone_size: -
v_call: TRBV2
j_call: TRBJ2-7
d_call: -
cdr3_nt: TGTGCCAGCAGTGGAGGATTCTACGAGCAGTACTTC
cdr3_aa: CASSGGFYEQYF

clone_size: few
v_call: TRBV27
j_call: TRBJ2-1
d_call: -
cdr3_nt: TGTGCCAGCAGTCCAGTGGCATCCCCTTTATACAATGAGCAGTTCTTC
cdr3_aa: CASSPVASPLYNEQFF

clone_size: few
v_call: TRBV19
j_call: TRBJ1-2
d_call: TRBD1
cdr3_nt: TGTGCCAGTAGGCACGTTGAGACAGGGGACTATGGCTACACCTTC
cdr3_aa: CASRHVETGDYGYTF

clone_size: -
v_call: TRBV29-1
j_call: TRBJ2-7
d_call: -
cdr3_nt: TGCAGCGTTGGTGGCAGCTACGAGCAGTACTTC
cdr3_aa: CSVGGSYEQYF

clone_size: -
v_call: TRBV11-1
j_call: TRBJ2-7
d_call: -
cdr3_nt: TGTGCCAGCAGCTTACAGGGCCCCTACGAGCAGTACTTC
cdr3_aa: CASSLQGPYEQYF

clone_size: -
v_call: TRBV5-1
j_call: TRBJ2-5
d_call: -
cdr3_nt: TGCGCCAGCAGCCTGGAGGGATACACAGGGGTCTGGGGGACCCAGTACTTC
cdr3_aa: CASSLEGYTGVWGTQYF

clone_size: -
v_call: TRBV3-1/TRBV3-2
j_call: TRBJ2-1
d_call: TRBD2
cdr3_nt: TGTGCCAGCAGCCAAGATGGGCTAGCGGACTACAGCTCCTACAATGAGCAGTTCTTC
cdr3_aa: CASSQDGLADYSSYNEQFF

clone_size: -
v_call: TRBV18
j_call: TRBJ2-2
d_call: TRBD1
cdr3_nt: TGTGCCAGCTCACCGCGGACAGGGCAAACCGGGGAGCTGTTTTTT
cdr3_aa: CASSPRTGQTGELFF

clone_size: -
v_call: TRBV5-1
j_call: TRBJ2-1
d_call: TRBD2
cdr3_nt: TGCGCCAGCAGCACCGGGACTAGCTTCGACAATGAGCAGTTCTTC
cdr3_aa: CASSTGTSFDNEQFF

clone_size: -
v_call: TRBV24-1
j_call: TRBJ2-3
d_call: TRBD2
cdr3_nt: TGTGCCACCAGTGATTCTAGCGGGGGGGCCCTAGATACGCAGTATTTT
cdr3_aa: CATSDSSGGALDTQYF

clone_size: once
v_call: TRBV11-1
j_call: TRBJ2-7
d_call: TRBD1
cdr3_nt: TGTGCCAGCAGCGCCGGGACAGGGGTGGTCTACGAGCAGTACTTC
cdr3_aa: CASSAGTGVVYEQYF

clone_size: -
v_call: TRBV29-1
j_call: TRBJ1-1
d_call: -
cdr3_nt: TGCAGCGTTTTGCAGTTAATGAACACTGAAGCTTTCTTT
cdr3_aa: CSVLQLMNTEAFF

clone_size: -
v_call: TRBV28
j_call: TRBJ2-3
d_call: TRBD1
cdr3_nt: TGTGCCAGCAGTTCCGGGACAGCCACAGATACGCAGTATTTT
cdr3_aa: CASSSGTATDTQYF

clone_size: -
v_call: TRBV28
j_call: TRBJ2-5
d_call: -
cdr3_nt: TGTGCCAGCAGTGTCCAGGGCGGGACCCAGTACTTC
cdr3_aa: CASSVQGGTQYF

clone_size: -
v_call: TRBV7-2
j_call: TRBJ2-7
d_call: TRBD2
cdr3_nt: TGTGCCAGCAGCTTGCGGCGGGAGAACGACGAGCAGTACTTC
cdr3_aa: CASSLRRENDEQYF

clone_size: -
v_call: TRBV7-2
j_call: TRBJ1-2
d_call: -
cdr3_nt: TGTGCCAGCAGCCCCCGATCCACTTCAGGGGACTATGGCTACACCTTC
cdr3_aa: CASSPRSTSGDYGYTF

clone_size: -
v_call: TRBV3-1/TRBV3-2
j_call: TRBJ2-7
d_call: TRBD2
cdr3_nt: TGTGCCAGCAGCCAAGACCGTAAGCGGGGGGACGAGCAGTACTTC
cdr3_aa: CASSQDRKRGDEQYF

clone_size: -
v_call: TRBV7-9
j_call: TRBJ2-7
d_call: TRBD1
cdr3_nt: TGTGCCAGTCTAACGAGGGACAGGTCCTACGAGCAGTACTTC
cdr3_aa: CASLTRDRSYEQYF

clone_size: -
v_call: TRBV19
j_call: TRBJ2-7
d_call: -
cdr3_nt: TGTGCCAGTAGTATTTCTAGCGACTCCTACGAGCAGTACTTC
cdr3_aa: CASSISSDSYEQYF

clone_size: -
v_call: TRBV5-1
j_call: TRBJ2-1
d_call: -
cdr3_nt: TGCGCCAGCAGCTTGGATCGGGGGAGTCATCAGTTCTTC
cdr3_aa: CASSLDRGSHQFF

clone_size: -
v_call: TRBV5-4
j_call: TRBJ2-7
d_call: TRBD1
cdr3_nt: TGTGCCAGCAGCTTAGGGACAGGGGGGACTAGCTCCTACGAGCAGTACTTC
cdr3_aa: CASSLGTGGTSSYEQYF

clone_size: -
v_call: TRBV10-3
j_call: TRBJ2-5
d_call: TRBD2
cdr3_nt: TGTGCCATCAGTATGGGACTAGCCGCTCAGGAGACCCAGTACTTC
cdr3_aa: CAISMGLAAQETQYF

clone_size: -
v_call: TRBV13
j_call: TRBJ2-7
d_call: -
cdr3_nt: TGTGCCAGCAGCCCCTCACTGACTAGATCTATCTACGAGCAGTACTTC
cdr3_aa: CASSPSLTRSIYEQYF

clone_size: -
v_call: TRBV28
j_call: TRBJ1-5
d_call: TRBD1
cdr3_nt: TGTGCCAGCATAACGGACAGGGGGTATAGCAATCAGCCCCAGCATTTT
cdr3_aa: CASITDRGYSNQPQHF

clone_size: -
v_call: TRBV15
j_call: TRBJ1-1
d_call: -
cdr3_nt: TGTGCCACCAGCAGAGATGGAAAAAGGGGTGAAGCTTTCTTT
cdr3_aa: CATSRDGKRGEAFF

clone_size: once
v_call: TRBV10-1
j_call: TRBJ1-1
d_call: -
cdr3_nt: TGCGCCAGCAAGGAGGGCCGGGGGACTGAAGCTTTCTTT
cdr3_aa: CASKEGRGTEAFF

clone_size: -
v_call: TRBV4-3
j_call: TRBJ1-5
d_call: -
cdr3_nt: TGCGCCAGCAGCCAAGAGAGAGGAGTGGGCAATCAGCCCCAGCATTTT
cdr3_aa: CASSQERGVGNQPQHF

clone_size: -
v_call: TRBV11-1
j_call: TRBJ2-7
d_call: -
cdr3_nt: TGTGCCAGCAGCCTACAGGGTCCCTACGAGCAGTACTTC
cdr3_aa: CASSLQGPYEQYF

clone_size: -
v_call: TRBV25-1
j_call: TRBJ2-2
d_call: TRBD1
cdr3_nt: TGTGCCAGCAGCCCAACCCGACAGGGGAACACCGGGGAGCTGTTTTTT
cdr3_aa: CASSPTRQGNTGELFF

clone_size: -
v_call: TRBV7-7
j_call: TRBJ2-7
d_call: -
cdr3_nt: TGTGCTAGCAGTCCCGCATTGTCAGTCTACGAGCAGTACTTC
cdr3_aa: CASSPALSVYEQYF

clone_size: -
v_call: TRBV7-8
j_call: TRBJ2-7
d_call: -
cdr3_nt: TGTGCCAGCAGCTCGTACAGGGGGGGATACGAGCAGTACTTC
cdr3_aa: CASSSYRGGYEQYF

clone_size: -
v_call: TRBV7-2
j_call: TRBJ2-7
d_call: TRBD1
cdr3_nt: TGTGCCAGCAGCTTCTCAGGGGGCGCCAGCGGCTACGAGCAGTACTTC
cdr3_aa: CASSFSGGASGYEQYF

clone_size: -
v_call: TRBV4-3
j_call: TRBJ2-4
d_call: TRBD2
cdr3_nt: TGCGCCAGCAGCCAGACCCTTGGGGGGGACAAAAACATTCAGTACTTC
cdr3_aa: CASSQTLGGDKNIQYF

clone_size: -
v_call: TRBV7-6
j_call: TRBJ1-2
d_call: TRBD1
cdr3_nt: TGTGCCAGCAGCTCGGATGGGACAGACCTCGGTGGCTACACCTTC
cdr3_aa: CASSSDGTDLGGYTF

clone_size: -
v_call: TRBV13
j_call: TRBJ1-5
d_call: TRBD1
cdr3_nt: TGTGCCAGCAGCTCGGGGACAGGCGTTAAGCCCCAGCATTTT
cdr3_aa: CASSSGTGVKPQHF

clone_size: -
v_call: TRBV19
j_call: TRBJ1-1
d_call: -
cdr3_nt: TGTGCCAGTAGCCACCCAGGGTCGGGTAGGACTGAAGCTTTCTTT
cdr3_aa: CASSHPGSGRTEAFF

clone_size: -
v_call: TRBV28
j_call: TRBJ1-5
d_call: TRBD1
cdr3_nt: TGTGCCAGCAGTTTCTGGCAGGGGGATCAGCCCCAGCATTTT
cdr3_aa: CASSFWQGDQPQHF

clone_size: once
v_call: TRBV19
j_call: TRBJ1-2
d_call: -
cdr3_nt: TGTGCCAGTAGAACCTTGGACATCTATGGCTACACCTTC
cdr3_aa: CASRTLDIYGYTF

clone_size: -
v_call: TRBV4-1
j_call: TRBJ2-5
d_call: -
cdr3_nt: TGCGCCAGCAGCCAAATCCGAGGGACCCAGTACTTC
cdr3_aa: CASSQIRGTQYF

clone_size: -
v_call: TRBV2
j_call: TRBJ1-6
d_call: -
cdr3_nt: TGTGCCAGCAGCCAGGACAGCTATTCACCCCTCCACTTT
cdr3_aa: CASSQDSYSPLHF

clone_size: few
v_call: TRBV27
j_call: TRBJ2-7
d_call: TRBD2
cdr3_nt: TGTGCCAGCAGTTTAGGGGGGGATTACGAGCAGTACTTC
cdr3_aa: CASSLGGDYEQYF

clone_size: -
v_call: TRBV7-2
j_call: TRBJ2-3
d_call: TRBD2
cdr3_nt: TGTGCCAGCAGCTCCCTACTAGCGGGGTTGGTAGCAGATACGCAGTATTTT
cdr3_aa: CASSSLLAGLVADTQYF

clone_size: -
v_call: TRBV13
j_call: TRBJ2-5
d_call: TRBD2
cdr3_nt: TGTGCCAGCAGCTGGACTAGCGGGGAAGAGACCCAGTACTTC
cdr3_aa: CASSWTSGEETQYF

clone_size: -
v_call: TRBV10-3
j_call: TRBJ2-2
d_call: -
cdr3_nt: TGTGCCATCAGTGGGGTAGCTAACACCGGGGAGCTGTTTTTT
cdr3_aa: CAISGVANTGELFF

clone_size: -
v_call: TRBV7-6
j_call: TRBJ1-2
d_call: -
cdr3_nt: TGTGCCAGCAGCTTACAGGGGTTGGGGGGCTACACCTTC
cdr3_aa: CASSLQGLGGYTF

clone_size: -
v_call: TRBV24-1
j_call: TRBJ1-2
d_call: TRBD1
cdr3_nt: TGTGCCACCAGTGAACGGACAGGGGGCTATGGCTACACCTTC
cdr3_aa: CATSERTGGYGYTF

clone_size: -
v_call: TRBV2
j_call: TRBJ2-7
d_call: -
cdr3_nt: TGTGCCAGTCACCGGGACTCCCCCCTAGAGCAGTACTTC
cdr3_aa: CASHRDSPLEQYF

clone_size: -
v_call: TRBV7-2
j_call: TRBJ1-6
d_call: -
cdr3_nt: TGTGCCAGCACCTCGATAGGGGGATCACCCCTCCACTTT
cdr3_aa: CASTSIGGSPLHF

clone_size: -
v_call: TRBV27
j_call: TRBJ2-1
d_call: TRBD2
cdr3_nt: TGTGCCAGCAGTCCCTCCCTAGCGGGAGGCTACAATGAGCAGTTCTTC
cdr3_aa: CASSPSLAGGYNEQFF

clone_size: -
v_call: TRBV18
j_call: TRBJ2-3
d_call: TRBD2
cdr3_nt: TGTGCCAGCTCACCGGGACTAGCGGGAGTTATCACAGATACGCAGTATTTT
cdr3_aa: CASSPGLAGVITDTQYF

clone_size: -
v_call: TRBV9
j_call: TRBJ2-1
d_call: TRBD2
cdr3_nt: TGTGCCAGCAGCTTAACTAGCGGGGGGGGCATTTACAATGAGCAGTTCTTC
cdr3_aa: CASSLTSGGGIYNEQFF

clone_size: -
v_call: TRBV6-2/TRBV6-3
j_call: TRBJ2-2
d_call: TRBD1
cdr3_nt: TGTGCCAGCAGTTACTCGATAAGGACAGGGTCGCCCGGGGAGCTGTTTTTT
cdr3_aa: CASSYSIRTGSPGELFF

clone_size: -
v_call: TRBV20-1
j_call: TRBJ2-7
d_call: -
cdr3_nt: TGCAGTGCTAGCCTACTAGACGAGCAGTACTTC
cdr3_aa: CSASLLDEQYF

clone_size: few
v_call: TRBV18
j_call: TRBJ1-1
d_call: -
cdr3_nt: TGTGCCAGCTCCGTGAACACTGAAGCTTTCTTT
cdr3_aa: CASSVNTEAFF

clone_size: -
v_call: TRBV10-2
j_call: TRBJ1-1
d_call: -
cdr3_nt: TGCGCCAGCAGTGAGACATGGAACACTGAAGCTTTCTTT
cdr3_aa: CASSETWNTEAFF

clone_size: -
v_call: TRBV14
j_call: TRBJ2-7
d_call: TRBD2
cdr3_nt: TGTGCCAGCAGCCCACGGCTAGCGGGAGACCACGAGCAGTACTTC
cdr3_aa: CASSPRLAGDHEQYF